This TCR beta chain was observed in a study of T cell changes during pregnancy in multiple sclerosis (dated by TCRdb to the late 2010s). Background on the whole study: The study examined how the T cell repertoire changed over the course of pregnancy in women with multiple sclerosis.

From V the trimming removes 11 bases and from J it removes 2 bases, while the gene matches leave 5 bases of the junction unaccounted for. The CDR3 holds 12 amino acids from the cysteine to the phenylalanine. Only the CDR3 portion is preserved as DNA: 36 bases, with reading frame beginning at the first base. According to the germline V gene (reference sequence), CDR1 reads LNHDA and CDR2 reads SQIVND. With regard to this clone: Its cognate antigen has yet to be identified. Nothing much larger sits one base from this clone, and base qualities are not available.

Library construction relied on the immunoSEQ multiplex PCR assay. TCRdb took over this immuneACCESS table, retaining in-frame rearrangements with V and J assigned. Such tables are incomplete; in checked studies, under half of the missing clones stem from an unresolved V gene, and the remainder is unexplained. This sample lists under 40,000 clones; roughly 90% were detected once. 0.35% to 0.5% of the sample goes to the ten largest clones. The TCR comes from a female donor with multiple sclerosis, enrolled in a pregnancy study. This sample comprised CD4+ T cells from peripheral blood mononuclear cells, obtained in the second trimester of pregnancy. The rearranged segments are TRBV19 and TRBJ1-2; the central 7 bases match TRBD1. CDR3 sequence: CAGGQRNYGYTF. DNA sequence: TGTGCCGGGGGACAGAGGAACTATGGCTACACCTTC. The CDR3, completed at both ends by the reference TRBV19 and TRBJ1-2 genes, gives the full variable domain DGGITQSPKYLFRKEGQNVTLSCEQNLNHDAMYWYRQDPGQGLRLIYYSQIVNDFQKGDIAEGYSVSREKKESFPLTVTSAQKNPTAFYLCAGGQRNYGYTFGSGTRLTVV.